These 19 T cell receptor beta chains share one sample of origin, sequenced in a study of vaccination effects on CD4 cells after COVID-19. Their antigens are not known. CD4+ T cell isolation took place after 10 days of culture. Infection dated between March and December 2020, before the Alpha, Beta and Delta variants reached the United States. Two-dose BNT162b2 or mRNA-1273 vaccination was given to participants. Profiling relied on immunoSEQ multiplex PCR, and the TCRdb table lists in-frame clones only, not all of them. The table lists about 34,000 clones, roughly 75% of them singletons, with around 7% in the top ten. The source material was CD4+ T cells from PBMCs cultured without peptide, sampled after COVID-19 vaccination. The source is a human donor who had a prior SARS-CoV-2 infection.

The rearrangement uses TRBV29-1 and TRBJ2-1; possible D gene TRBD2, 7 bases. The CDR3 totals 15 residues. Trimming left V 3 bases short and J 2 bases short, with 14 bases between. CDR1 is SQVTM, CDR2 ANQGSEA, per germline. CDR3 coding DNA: TGCAGCGTTGAGGGGGGGCTTTTAGCCTACAATGAGCAGTTCTTC. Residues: CSVEGGLLAYNEQFF.

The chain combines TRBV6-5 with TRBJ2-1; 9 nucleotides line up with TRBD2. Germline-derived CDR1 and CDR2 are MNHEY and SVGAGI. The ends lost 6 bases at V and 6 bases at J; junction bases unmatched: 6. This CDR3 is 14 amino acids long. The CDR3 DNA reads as TGTGCCAGCAGGGATTCTAGCGGGGCCAATGAGCAGTTCTTC. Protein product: CASRDSSGANEQFF.

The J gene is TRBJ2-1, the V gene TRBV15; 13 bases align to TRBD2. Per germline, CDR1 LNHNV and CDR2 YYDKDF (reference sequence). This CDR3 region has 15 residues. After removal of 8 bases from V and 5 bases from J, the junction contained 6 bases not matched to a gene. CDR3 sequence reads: CATEHGTSGDNEQFF. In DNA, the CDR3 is TGTGCCACCGAACACGGGACTAGCGGGGACAATGAGCAGTTCTTC.

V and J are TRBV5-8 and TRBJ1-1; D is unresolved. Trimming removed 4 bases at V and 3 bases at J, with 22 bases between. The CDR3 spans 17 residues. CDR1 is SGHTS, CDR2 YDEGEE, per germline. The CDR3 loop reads CASSPGFGRTGDTEAFF. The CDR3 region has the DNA TGTGCCAGCAGCCCCGGATTCGGAAGGACTGGGGACACTGAAGCTTTCTTT.

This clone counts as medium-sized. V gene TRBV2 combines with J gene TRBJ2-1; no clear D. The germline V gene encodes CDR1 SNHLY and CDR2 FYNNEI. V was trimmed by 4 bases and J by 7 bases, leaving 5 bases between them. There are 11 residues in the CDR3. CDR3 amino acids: CASSALNEQFF. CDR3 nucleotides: TGTGCCAGCAGTGCGCTAAATGAGCAGTTCTTC.

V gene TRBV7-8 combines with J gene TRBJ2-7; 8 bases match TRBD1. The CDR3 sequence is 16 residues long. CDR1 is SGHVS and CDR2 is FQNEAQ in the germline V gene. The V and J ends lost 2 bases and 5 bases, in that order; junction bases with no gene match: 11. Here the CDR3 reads CASSLSLGQGFHEQYF. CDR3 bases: TGTGCCAGCAGCTTATCGTTAGGACAGGGTTTTCACGAGCAGTACTTC.

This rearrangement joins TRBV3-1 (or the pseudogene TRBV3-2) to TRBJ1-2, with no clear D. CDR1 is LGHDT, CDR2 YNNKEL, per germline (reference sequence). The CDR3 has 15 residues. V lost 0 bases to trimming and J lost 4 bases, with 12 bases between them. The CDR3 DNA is TGTGCCAGCAGCCAAGATCGAGTGTTGGGCTATGGCTACACCTTC. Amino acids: CASSQDRVLGYGYTF.

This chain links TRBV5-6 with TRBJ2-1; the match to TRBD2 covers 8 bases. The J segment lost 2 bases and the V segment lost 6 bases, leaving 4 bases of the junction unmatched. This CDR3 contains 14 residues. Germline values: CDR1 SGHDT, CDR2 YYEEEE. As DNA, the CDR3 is TGTGCCAGCACCCCGGGACTAGCCTACAATGAGCAGTTCTTC. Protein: CASTPGLAYNEQFF.

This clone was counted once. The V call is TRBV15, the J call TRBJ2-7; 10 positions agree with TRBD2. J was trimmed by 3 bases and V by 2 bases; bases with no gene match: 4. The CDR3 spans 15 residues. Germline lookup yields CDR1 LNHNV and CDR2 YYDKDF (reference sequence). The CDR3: CATSRLAGANYEQYF. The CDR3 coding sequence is TGTGCCACCAGCAGACTAGCGGGGGCAAACTACGAGCAGTACTTC.

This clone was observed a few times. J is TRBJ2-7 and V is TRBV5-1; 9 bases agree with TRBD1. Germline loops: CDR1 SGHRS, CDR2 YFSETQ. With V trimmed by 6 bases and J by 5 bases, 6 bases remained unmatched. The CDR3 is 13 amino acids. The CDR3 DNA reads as TGCGCCAGCAACATACAGGGGGCAAACGAGCAGTACTTC. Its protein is CASNIQGANEQYF.

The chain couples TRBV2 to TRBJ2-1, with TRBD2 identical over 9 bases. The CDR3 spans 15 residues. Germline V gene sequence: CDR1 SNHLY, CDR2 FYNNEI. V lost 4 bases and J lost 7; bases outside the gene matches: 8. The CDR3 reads CASSAGTSSRNEQFF. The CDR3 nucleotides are TGTGCCAGCAGTGCGGGGACTAGCAGTAGAAATGAGCAGTTCTTC.

The CDR3 sequence: CATSDRVGGRETQYF. DNA for the CDR3: TGTGCCACCAGTGACCGAGTTGGGGGGCGGGAGACCCAGTACTTC. The chain combines TRBV24-1 with TRBJ2-5; perhaps D is TRBD1 or TRBD2 (6 bases each). The CDR3 loop spans 15 amino acids. V lost 4 bases and J lost 5, with 16 bases in between. In germline, CDR1 is KGHDR, CDR2 SFDVKD.

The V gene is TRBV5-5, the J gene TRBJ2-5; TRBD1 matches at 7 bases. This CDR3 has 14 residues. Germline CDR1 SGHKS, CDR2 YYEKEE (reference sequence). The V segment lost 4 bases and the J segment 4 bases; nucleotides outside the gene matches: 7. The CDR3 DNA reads TGTGCCAGCAGCCGACCCGAGGGGGCAGAGACCCAGTACTTC. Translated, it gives CASSRPEGAETQYF.

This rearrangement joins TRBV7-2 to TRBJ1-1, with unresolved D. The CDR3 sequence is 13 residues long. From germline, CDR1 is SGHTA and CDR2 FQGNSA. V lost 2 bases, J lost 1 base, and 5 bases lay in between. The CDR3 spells CASSLRKNTEAFF. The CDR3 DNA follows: TGTGCCAGCAGCTTACGGAAGAACACTGAAGCTTTCTTT.

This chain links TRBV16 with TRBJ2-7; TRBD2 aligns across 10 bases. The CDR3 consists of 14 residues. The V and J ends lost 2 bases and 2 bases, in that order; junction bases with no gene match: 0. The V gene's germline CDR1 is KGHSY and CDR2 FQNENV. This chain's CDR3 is CASSQLAGAYEQYF. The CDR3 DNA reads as TGTGCCAGCAGCCAACTAGCGGGAGCCTACGAGCAGTACTTC.

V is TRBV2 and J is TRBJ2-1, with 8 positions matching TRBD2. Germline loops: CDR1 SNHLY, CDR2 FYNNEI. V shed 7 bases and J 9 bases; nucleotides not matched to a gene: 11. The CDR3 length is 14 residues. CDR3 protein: CASKRREVLSEQFF. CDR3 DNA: TGTGCCAGCAAGAGGCGGGAGGTTCTAAGTGAGCAGTTCTTC. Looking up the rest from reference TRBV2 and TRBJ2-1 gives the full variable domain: EPEVTQTPSHQVTQMGQEVILRCVPISNHLYFYWYRQILGQKVEFLVSFYNNEISEKSEIFDDQFSVERPDGSNFTLKIRSTKLEDSAMYFCASKRREVLSEQFFGPGTRLTVL.

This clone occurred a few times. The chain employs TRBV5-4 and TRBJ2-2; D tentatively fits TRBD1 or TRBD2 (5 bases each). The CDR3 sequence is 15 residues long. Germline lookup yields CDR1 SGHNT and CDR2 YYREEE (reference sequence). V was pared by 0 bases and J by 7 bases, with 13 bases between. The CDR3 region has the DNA TGTGCCAGCAGCTTGGAGCCGGGGACGCTCGGGGAGCTGTTTTTT. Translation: CASSLEPGTLGELFF.

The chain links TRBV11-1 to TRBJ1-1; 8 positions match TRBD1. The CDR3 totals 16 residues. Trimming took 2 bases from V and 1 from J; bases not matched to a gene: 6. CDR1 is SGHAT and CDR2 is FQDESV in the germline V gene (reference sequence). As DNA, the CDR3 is TGTGCCAGCAGCTTAATTGTCGGGACAGGGAACACTGAAGCTTTCTTT. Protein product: CASSLIVGTGNTEAFF.

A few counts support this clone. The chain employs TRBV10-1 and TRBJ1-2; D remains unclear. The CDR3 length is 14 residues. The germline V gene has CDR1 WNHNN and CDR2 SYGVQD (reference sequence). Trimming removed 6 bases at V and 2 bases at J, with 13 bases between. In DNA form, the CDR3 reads TGCGCCAGCAGCGGAAAAACCTCCAACTATGGCTACACCTTC. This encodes CASSGKTSNYGYTF.